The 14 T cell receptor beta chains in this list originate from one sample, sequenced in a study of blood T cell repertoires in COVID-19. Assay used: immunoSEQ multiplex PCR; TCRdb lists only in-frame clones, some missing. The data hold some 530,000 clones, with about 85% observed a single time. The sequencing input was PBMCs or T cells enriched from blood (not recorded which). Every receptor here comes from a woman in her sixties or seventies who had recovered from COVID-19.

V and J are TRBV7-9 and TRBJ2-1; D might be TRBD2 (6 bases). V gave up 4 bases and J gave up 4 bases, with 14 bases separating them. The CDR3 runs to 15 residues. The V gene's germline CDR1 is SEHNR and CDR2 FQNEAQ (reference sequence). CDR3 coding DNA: TGTGCCAGCAGCTCCCCCAGGCGGGATTACAATGAGCAGTTCTTC. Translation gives CASSSPRRDYNEQFF.

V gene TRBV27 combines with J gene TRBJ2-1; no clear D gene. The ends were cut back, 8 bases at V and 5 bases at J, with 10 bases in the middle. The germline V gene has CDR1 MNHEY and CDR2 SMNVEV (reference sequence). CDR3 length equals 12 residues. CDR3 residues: CASLGLNNEQFF. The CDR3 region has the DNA TGTGCCAGCCTGGGCCTAAACAATGAGCAGTTCTTC.

The CDR3 DNA reads as TGTGCCAGCAGCTACAGAAATGGCTACACCTTC. Protein sequence: CASSYRNGYTF. V and J are TRBV25-1 and TRBJ1-2; D is undetermined. This CDR3 has 11 residues. The germline V gene encodes CDR1 MGHDK and CDR2 SYGVNS. Trimming shortened V by 6 bases and J by 6 bases, and 8 bases separated the two germline ends.

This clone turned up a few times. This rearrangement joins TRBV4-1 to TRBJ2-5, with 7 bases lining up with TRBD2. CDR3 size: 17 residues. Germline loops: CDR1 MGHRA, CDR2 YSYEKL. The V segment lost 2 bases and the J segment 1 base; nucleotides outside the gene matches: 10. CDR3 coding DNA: TGCGCCAGCAGCCAATTGGCGCGGGGGAACCTCCAAGAGACCCAGTACTTC. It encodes CASSQLARGNLQETQYF.

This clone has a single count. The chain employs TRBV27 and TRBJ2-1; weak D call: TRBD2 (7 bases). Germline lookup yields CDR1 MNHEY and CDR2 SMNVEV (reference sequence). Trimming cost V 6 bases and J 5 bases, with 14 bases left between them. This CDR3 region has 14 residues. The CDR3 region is CASRQGLQNNEQFF. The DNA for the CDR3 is TGTGCCAGCAGACAGGGACTACAGAACAATGAGCAGTTCTTC.

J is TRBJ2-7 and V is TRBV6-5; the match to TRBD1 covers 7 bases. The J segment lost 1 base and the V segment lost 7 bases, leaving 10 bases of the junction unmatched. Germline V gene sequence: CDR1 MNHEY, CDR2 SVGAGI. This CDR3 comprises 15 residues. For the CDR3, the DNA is TGTGCCAGCACTCCTCGGGACAGATTTTCCTACGAGCAGTACGTC. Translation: CASTPRDRFSYEQYV.

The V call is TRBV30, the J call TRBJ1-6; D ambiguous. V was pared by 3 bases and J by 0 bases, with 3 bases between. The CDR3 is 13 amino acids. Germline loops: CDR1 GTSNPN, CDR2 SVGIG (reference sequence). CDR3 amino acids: CAWSRSYNSPLHF. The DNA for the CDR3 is TGTGCCTGGAGCCGCTCCTATAATTCACCCCTCCACTTT.

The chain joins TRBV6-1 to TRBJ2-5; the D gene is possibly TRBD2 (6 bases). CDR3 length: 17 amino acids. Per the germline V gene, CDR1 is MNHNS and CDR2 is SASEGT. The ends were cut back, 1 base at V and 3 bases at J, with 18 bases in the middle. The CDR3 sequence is CASSEVGTGLPEETQYF. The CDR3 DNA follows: TGTGCCAGCAGTGAAGTGGGCACCGGACTACCAGAAGAGACCCAGTACTTC.

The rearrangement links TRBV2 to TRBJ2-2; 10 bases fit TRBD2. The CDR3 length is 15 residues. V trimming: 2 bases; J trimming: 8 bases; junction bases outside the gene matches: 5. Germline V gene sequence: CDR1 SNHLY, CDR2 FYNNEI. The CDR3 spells CASSERASGGGELFF. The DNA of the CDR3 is TGTGCCAGCAGTGAAAGGGCTAGCGGGGGAGGGGAGCTGTTTTTT.

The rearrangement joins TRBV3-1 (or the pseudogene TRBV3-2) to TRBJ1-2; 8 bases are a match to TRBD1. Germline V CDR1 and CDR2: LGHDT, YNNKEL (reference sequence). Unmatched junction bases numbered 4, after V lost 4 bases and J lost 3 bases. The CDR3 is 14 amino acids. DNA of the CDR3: TGTGCCAGCAGCCTCCAGGGGGCCGACTATGGCTACACCTTC. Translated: CASSLQGADYGYTF.

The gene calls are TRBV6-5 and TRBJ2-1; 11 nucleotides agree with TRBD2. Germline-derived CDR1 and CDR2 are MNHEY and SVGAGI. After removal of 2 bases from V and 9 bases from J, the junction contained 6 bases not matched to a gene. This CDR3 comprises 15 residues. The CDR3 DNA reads TGTGCCAGCAGTTACCAGACTAGCGGGGACGGTGAGCAGTTCTTC. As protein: CASSYQTSGDGEQFF.

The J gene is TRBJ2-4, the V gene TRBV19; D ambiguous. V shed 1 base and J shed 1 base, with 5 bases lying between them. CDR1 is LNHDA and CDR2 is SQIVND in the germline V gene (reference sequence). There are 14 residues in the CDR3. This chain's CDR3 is CASSIVGAKNIQYF. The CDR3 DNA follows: TGTGCCAGTAGTATAGTCGGGGCCAAAAACATTCAGTACTTC.

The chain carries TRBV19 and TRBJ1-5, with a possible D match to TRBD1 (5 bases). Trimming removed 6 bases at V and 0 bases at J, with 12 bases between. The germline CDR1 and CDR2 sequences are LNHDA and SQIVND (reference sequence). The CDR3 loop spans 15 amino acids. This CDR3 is CASRPLGGSNQPQHF. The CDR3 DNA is TGTGCCAGTAGGCCCTTGGGGGGTAGCAATCAGCCCCAGCATTTT.

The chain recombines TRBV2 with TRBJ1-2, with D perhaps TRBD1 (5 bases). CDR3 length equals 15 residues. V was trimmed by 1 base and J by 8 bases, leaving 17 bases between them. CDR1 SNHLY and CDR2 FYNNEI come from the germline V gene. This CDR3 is CASSEGALGDLGYTF. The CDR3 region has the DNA TGTGCCAGCAGTGAAGGAGCCTTAGGGGATTTGGGCTACACCTTC.